A single sample is the source of the 25 T cell receptor beta chains below, sequenced in a study of blood T cell repertoires in COVID-19. Assay used: immunoSEQ multiplex PCR; TCRdb lists only in-frame clones, some missing. Of 150,000 to 200,000 clones in the sample, around 85% were seen once. The sample comprised peripheral blood. The source of these receptors is a human donor with acute or convalescent COVID-19. The donor label of this sample is uncertain.

The CDR3 DNA sequence: TGTGCCAGTAGTATCCGGGGGGTGGTCGGGAACACTGAAGCTTTCTTT. Translation gives CASSIRGVVGNTEAFF. The V and J genes are TRBV19 and TRBJ1-1, with a weak D call TRBD1 (5 bases). CDR3 length: 16 amino acids. Deletions cut 3 bases from V and 1 base from J, with 15 bases between. Germline V gives CDR1 LNHDA, CDR2 SQIVND (reference sequence).

The V gene is TRBV9, the J gene TRBJ2-1, with TRBD1 identical over 9 bases. V shed 4 bases and J 4 bases; nucleotides not matched to a gene: 6. The CDR3 loop spans 15 amino acids. Per the germline V gene, CDR1 is SGDLS and CDR2 is YYNGEE. The CDR3 DNA follows: TGTGCCAGCAGCATACAGGGGGCGAGTTACAATGAGCAGTTCTTC. Its translation is CASSIQGASYNEQFF.

The J gene is TRBJ1-1, the V gene TRBV7-2, with a weak D call TRBD1 (5 bases). V lost 2 bases, J lost 5 bases, and 12 bases lay in between. The CDR3 extends over 14 amino acids. Germline assignment: CDR1 SGHTA and CDR2 FQGNSA. The CDR3 here is CASSLQGGGTEAFF. DNA for the CDR3: TGTGCCAGCAGCTTACAGGGCGGTGGGACTGAAGCTTTCTTT.

The V call is TRBV7-9, the J call TRBJ1-1, with 7 bases aligning to TRBD1. J gave up 1 base and V 1 base, and 3 bases lay outside the gene matches. Germline-derived CDR1 and CDR2 are SEHNR and FQNEAQ (reference sequence). The CDR3 loop spans 15 amino acids. CDR3 in amino acids: CASSLGGTANTEAFF. The CDR3 coding sequence is TGTGCCAGCAGCTTAGGAGGGACAGCGAACACTGAAGCTTTCTTT. Together with reference TRBV7-9 and TRBJ1-1, the CDR3 gives the full variable domain: DTGVSQNPRHKITKRGQNVTFRCDPISEHNRLYWYRQTLGQGPEFLTYFQNEAQLEKSRLLSDRFSAERPKGSFSTLEIQRTEQGDSAMYLCASSLGGTANTEAFFGQGTRLTVV.

V is TRBV7-8 and J is TRBJ1-5, with 7 bases fitting TRBD1. Germline V gene data show CDR1 as SGHVS and CDR2 as FQNEAQ. The ends lost 5 bases at V and 4 bases at J; junction bases unmatched: 14. The CDR3 runs 17 residues. The CDR3 loop reads CASSPRTGASFNQPQHF. CDR3 DNA: TGTGCCAGCAGCCCCAGAACAGGGGCTTCCTTTAATCAGCCCCAGCATTTT.

The rearrangement links TRBV28 to TRBJ1-6; D gene uncertain. V was clipped by 5 bases and J by 6 bases, with 11 bases between them. CDR1 and CDR2 from the germline V gene are MDHEN and SYDVKM. This CDR3 spans 14 amino acids. DNA for the CDR3: TGTGCCAGCAGTCTCGGGGTAGGTAATTCACCCCTCCACTTT. This encodes CASSLGVGNSPLHF.

The chain employs TRBV2 and TRBJ1-4; a possible D gene is TRBD1 (5 bases). This CDR3 comprises 13 residues. The V end was cut by 8 bases, the J end by 5 bases, with 12 bases between. CDR1 SNHLY and CDR2 FYNNEI come from the germline V gene. CDR3 sequence (DNA): TGTGCCAGCTTGAACGGGGGAAATGAAAAACTGTTTTTT. As protein: CASLNGGNEKLFF. The complete variable domain, with remaining parts taken from reference TRBV2 and TRBJ1-4, reads EPEVTQTPSHQVTQMGQEVILRCVPISNHLYFYWYRQILGQKVEFLVSFYNNEISEKSEIFDDQFSVERPDGSNFTLKIRSTKLEDSAMYFCASLNGGNEKLFFGSGTQLSVL.

This rearrangement joins TRBV3-1 (or the pseudogene TRBV3-2) to TRBJ2-7; 9 positions agree with TRBD1. After removal of 1 base from V and 6 bases from J, the junction contained 7 bases not matched to a gene. There are 15 residues in the CDR3. Germline CDR1 reads LGHDT; CDR2 reads YNNKEL (reference sequence). The CDR3 spells CASSQGYRGRGEQYF. CDR3 nucleotide sequence: TGTGCCAGCAGCCAAGGGTACAGGGGGCGTGGCGAGCAGTACTTC.

J is TRBJ2-1 and V is TRBV25-1, with 8 bases aligning to TRBD2. Germline CDR1 reads MGHDK; CDR2 reads SYGVNS. With 7 bases clipped from V and 3 bases from J, the junction kept 11 bases outside the gene matches. The CDR3 is 16 amino acids. DNA for the CDR3: TGTGCCAGCATCGGTAGCGGGGTTGGGCTCTACAATGAGCAGTTCTTC. Residues: CASIGSGVGLYNEQFF. The whole variable domain, filled in from reference TRBV25-1 and TRBJ2-1, reads EADIYQTPRYLVIGTGKKITLECSQTMGHDKMYWYQQDPGMELHLIHYSYGVNSTEKGDLSSESTVSRIRTEHFPLTLESARPSHTSQYLCASIGSGVGLYNEQFFGPGTRLTVL.

This clone was seen only once. The chain combines TRBV3-1 (or the pseudogene TRBV3-2) with TRBJ1-2, with 7 nucleotides matching TRBD1. The J segment lost 8 bases and the V segment lost 1 base, leaving 7 bases of the junction unmatched. This CDR3 is 14 amino acids long. The germline V gene encodes CDR1 LGHDT and CDR2 YNNKEL (reference sequence). The CDR3 DNA reads TGTGCCAGCAGCCAAGCTGGACAGGCAAAAGGCTACACCTTC. Residues: CASSQAGQAKGYTF.

This chain joins TRBV24-1 and TRBJ2-7; TRBD1 matches at 11 bases. The V gene's germline CDR1 is KGHDR and CDR2 SFDVKD. CDR3 size: 15 residues. The trim removed 4 bases at V and 4 bases at J, leaving 5 bases unmatched. The chain's CDR3 is CATSDPGQGAYEQYF. For the CDR3, the DNA is TGTGCCACCAGTGACCCAGGACAGGGGGCATACGAGCAGTACTTC.

This sequence joins TRBV6-5 and TRBJ1-2, with 8 nucleotides matching TRBD1. Germline loops: CDR1 MNHEY, CDR2 SVGAGI. The CDR3 consists of 14 residues. The junction had 6 bases not matched to a gene; V was cut back by 5 bases and J by 4 bases. The CDR3 loop reads CASSIRGRGYGYTF. In DNA, the CDR3 is TGTGCCAGCAGTATCAGGGGGCGCGGCTATGGCTACACCTTC.

CDR3 in amino acids: CASSVRDRTIYGYTF. The CDR3 DNA reads as TGTGCCAGCAGTGTGCGGGACAGGACCATCTATGGCTACACCTTC. This chain connects TRBV2 to TRBJ1-2, with 8 bases fitting TRBD1. The trim removed 4 bases at V and 4 bases at J, leaving 8 bases unmatched. CDR3 size: 15 residues. CDR1 is SNHLY and CDR2 is FYNNEI in the germline V gene.

The genes are TRBV19 and TRBJ2-2; D remains ambiguous. Trimming removed 6 bases at V and 1 base at J, with 9 bases between. CDR3 length: 14 amino acids. Per germline, CDR1 LNHDA and CDR2 SQIVND (reference sequence). The CDR3 reads CASSWALNTGELFF. DNA for the CDR3: TGTGCCAGTAGCTGGGCCCTGAACACCGGGGAGCTGTTTTTT.

The chain employs TRBV9 and TRBJ1-3; maybe TRBD1 (5 bases). Germline V CDR1 and CDR2: SGDLS, YYNGEE. This CDR3 region has 15 residues. V was cut by 0 bases and J by 0 bases, with 7 bases left in between. CDR3 protein: CASSVETGSGNTIYF. The CDR3 coding sequence is TGTGCCAGCAGCGTAGAAACAGGCTCTGGAAACACCATATATTTT.

This clone was detected only once. The rearrangement uses TRBV18 and TRBJ1-2, with TRBD1 as a possible D gene (6 bases). Germline V gene data show CDR1 as KGHSH and CDR2 as LQKENI. V was shortened by 3 bases and J by 6 bases, with 26 bases between the two germline ends. CDR3 length equals 18 residues. CDR3 coding DNA: TGTGCCAGCTCACCTTTCAGGGGCCCCGCTGATCGTGTAGATGGCTACACCTTC. This encodes CASSPFRGPADRVDGYTF.

This CDR3 reads CASKIRTGGPTEAFF. The DNA for the CDR3 is TGCGCCAGCAAAATCAGAACAGGGGGCCCCACTGAAGCTTTCTTT. V usage is TRBV5-1 and J usage is TRBJ1-1, with 9 nucleotides matching TRBD1. Germline CDR1 and CDR2: SGHRS and YFSETQ. V lost 6 bases to trimming and J lost 4 bases; unmatched junction nucleotides: 10. The CDR3 sequence is 15 residues long.

The chain links TRBV10-3 to TRBJ2-7; D is undetermined. Germline-derived CDR1 and CDR2 are ENHRY and SYGVKD. This CDR3 comprises 15 residues. Trimming removed 4 bases from V and 2 bases from J, with 15 bases in between. CDR3 loop: CAISASSLGTYEQYF. CDR3 in DNA: TGTGCCATCAGTGCTTCGTCTCTGGGCACCTACGAGCAGTACTTC.

This chain uses TRBV4-2 with TRBJ2-4; weak D call: TRBD1 (5 bases). The CDR3 is 14 amino acids. The germline V and J ends were trimmed by 3 bases and 2 bases, with 8 bases remaining between them. The germline gives CDR1 LGHNA, CDR2 YNFKEQ. The CDR3 is CASSQQGTKNIQYF. For the CDR3, the DNA is TGTGCCAGCAGCCAGCAGGGTACCAAAAACATTCAGTACTTC.

This clone was counted a few times. At one of its ends the junction is not consistent with the germline gene, which may arise from a read error. The rearrangement uses TRBV27 and TRBJ1-2, with 9 bases fitting TRBD1. Germline V gene data show CDR1 as MNHEY and CDR2 as SMNVEV (reference sequence). This CDR3 region has 12 residues. CDR3 in DNA: TGTGCCAGCAGTTTATTACAGGGGGCGAAACACTTC. This gives the protein CASSLLQGAKHF.

The gene calls are TRBV6-5 and TRBJ2-1, with 8 bases identical to TRBD1. The CDR3 extends over 14 amino acids. CDR1 is MNHEY, CDR2 SVGAGI, per germline. V trimming: 2 bases; J trimming: 4 bases; junction bases outside the gene matches: 1. The CDR3 loop reads CASSYRTGYNEQFF. CDR3 nucleotide sequence: TGTGCCAGCAGTTACCGGACAGGGTACAATGAGCAGTTCTTC.

CDR3 sequence: CASRQGLGPQETQYF. The CDR3 DNA follows: TGTGCCAGCAGGCAGGGACTAGGGCCCCAAGAGACCCAGTACTTC. The J gene is TRBJ2-5, the V gene TRBV7-2; 8 positions match TRBD2. The J segment lost 1 base and the V segment lost 6 bases, leaving 7 bases of the junction unmatched. Germline CDR1 is SGHTA and CDR2 is FQGNSA. This CDR3 comprises 15 residues.

This chain links TRBV3-1 (or the pseudogene TRBV3-2) with TRBJ1-6, with a weak D call TRBD1 (6 bases). CDR1 is LGHDT, CDR2 YNNKEL, per germline (reference sequence). The V gene lost 4 bases and the J gene lost 6 bases, with 25 bases spanning the gap. The CDR3 runs 19 residues. In DNA, the CDR3 is TGTGCCAGCAGCCCGACATCCACTTGGAAGGGACATCGTAATTCACCCCTCCACTTT. This codes for CASSPTSTWKGHRNSPLHF.

The V call is TRBV21-1, the J call TRBJ2-7; the D segment call TRBD2 is taken from the table without a DNA check. TRBV21-1 is annotated as a pseudogene. The CDR3 sequence is 10 residues long. The CDR3 DNA sequence: TGTGCCAGCAAAGGAGACGAGCAGTACTTC. It yields the protein CASKGDEQYF.

A note on this clone: Germline is not matched at one junction end, which may reflect a read error. Other DNA sequences from this sample encode an identical CDR3 as well. The chain recombines TRBV19 with TRBJ2-4, with a weak D call TRBD2 (5 bases). The CDR3 runs to 15 residues. Germline CDR1 is LNHDA and CDR2 is SQIVND (reference sequence). The CDR3 loop is CASRVGLLAKNIQYF. The CDR3 DNA is TGTGCCAGCCGCGTTGGACTGCTAGCCAAGAACATTCAGTACTTC.